This passage covers 14 T cell receptor beta chains from one sample sequenced in a study of PD-1 blockade in classical Hodgkin lymphoma. With no exception, relapse followed autologous stem cell transplantation in all patients, and brentuximab vedotin exposure varied. Measured with immunoSEQ multiplex PCR; TCRdb has only the in-frame clones, and not every one. The sample holds about 46,000 clones, roughly 75% seen once. The starting material was peripheral blood mononuclear cells (PBMCs), obtained before the second cycle of nivolumab. These receptors all stem from a human donor with classical Hodgkin lymphoma.

The chain joins TRBV9 to TRBJ2-1; perhaps TRBD2 as D (5 bases). There are 15 residues in the CDR3. The V end lost 0 bases, the J end lost 2 bases, and 9 bases lay between the germline ends. Germline assignment: CDR1 SGDLS and CDR2 YYNGEE. Here the CDR3 DNA reads TGTGCCAGCAGCGTAGACGAAGCGGCCTACAATGAGCAGTTCTTC. Translating it yields CASSVDEAAYNEQFF.

The CDR3 loop reads CASSLRQGWAGELFF. In DNA form, the CDR3 reads TGTGCCAGCAGCTTAAGGCAGGGGTGGGCCGGGGAGCTGTTTTTT. This sequence joins TRBV7-8 and TRBJ2-2, with a tentative D call TRBD1 (6 bases). This CDR3 comprises 15 residues. CDR1 SGHVS and CDR2 FQNEAQ come from the germline V gene. V lost 2 bases to trimming and J lost 6 bases, with 13 bases between them.

This chain links TRBV18 with TRBJ1-5; D gene unclear. The CDR3 consists of 16 residues. The germline CDR1 and CDR2 sequences are KGHSH and LQKENI. With 1 base removed from V and 7 bases from J, the gap between germline ends came to 17 bases. The CDR3 region has the DNA TGTGCCAGCTCACCACGGACGGAAGGGTTTCGACAGCCCCAGCATTTT. This codes for CASSPRTEGFRQPQHF.

The CDR3 is CASSQDITPAPYEQYF. The CDR3, as DNA: TGTGCCAGCAGCCAAGATATTACCCCTGCACCCTACGAGCAGTACTTC. The rearrangement uses TRBV14 and TRBJ2-7, with unresolved D. The V end lost 0 bases, the J end lost 2 bases, and 14 bases lay between the germline ends. CDR1 is SGHDN, CDR2 FVKESK, per germline. CDR3 length: 16 amino acids.

This clone was counted only a few times. The J gene is TRBJ2-7, the V gene TRBV4-2; D unresolved. Trimming removed 0 bases from V and 2 bases from J, with 11 bases in between. The CDR3 extends over 15 amino acids. Germline CDR1 is LGHNA and CDR2 is YNFKEQ. Here the CDR3 reads CASSQDANGPYEQYF. As DNA, the CDR3 is TGTGCCAGCAGCCAAGATGCGAACGGGCCCTACGAGCAGTACTTC.

V gene TRBV9 combines with J gene TRBJ2-2, with D hard to call. The V gene's germline CDR1 is SGDLS and CDR2 YYNGEE. V was pared by 3 bases and J by 3 bases, with 9 bases between. There are 14 residues in the CDR3. This CDR3 is CASSGFLYTGELFF. The DNA for the CDR3 is TGTGCCAGCAGCGGCTTCTTATACACCGGGGAGCTGTTTTTT.

The chain combines TRBV10-2 with TRBJ2-2; D could derive from TRBD1 or TRBD2 (5 bases each). The germline gives CDR1 WSHSY, CDR2 SAAADI. Trimming cost V 7 bases and J 5 bases, with 11 bases left between them. The CDR3 sequence is 13 residues long. The CDR3 here is CASNLRGTGELFF. In DNA, the CDR3 is TGCGCCAGCAACCTGAGGGGAACCGGGGAGCTGTTTTTT.

This clone was seen a few times. The genes are TRBV28 and TRBJ2-2; D not certain. Per germline, CDR1 MDHEN and CDR2 SYDVKM. Trimming removed 5 bases at V and 3 bases at J, with 4 bases between. The CDR3 is 12 amino acids. Written as DNA, the CDR3 is TGTGCCAGCAGTGGGTACACCGGGGAGCTGTTTTTT. This encodes CASSGYTGELFF.

The chain couples TRBV19 to TRBJ1-5; TRBD1 might be the D (6 bases). Trimming left V 1 base short and J 5 bases short, with 12 bases between. Germline lookup yields CDR1 LNHDA and CDR2 SQIVND (reference sequence). The CDR3 totals 15 residues. CDR3 residues: CASSIGGRGYQPQHF. The CDR3 nucleotides read TGTGCCAGTAGTATAGGGGGCAGGGGATATCAGCCCCAGCATTTT.

This chain links TRBV7-2 with TRBJ1-5; D gene uncertain. V lost 5 bases, J lost 3 bases, and 8 bases lay in between. Germline CDR1 SGHTA, CDR2 FQGNSA. The CDR3 runs 13 residues. The chain's CDR3 is CASSTHSNQPQHF. The DNA of the CDR3 is TGTGCCAGCAGCACACACTCCAATCAGCCCCAGCATTTT.

The V gene is TRBV6-4, the J gene TRBJ1-1, with D perhaps TRBD1 (5 bases). Germline assignment: CDR1 MRHNA and CDR2 SNTAGT. The CDR3 length is 15 residues. The V and J ends lost 0 bases and 11 bases respectively, with 19 bases between them. The CDR3 reads CASSDSSRQPYVAFF. Here the CDR3 DNA reads TGTGCCAGCAGTGACTCTTCGCGACAGCCGTATGTGGCTTTCTTT.

J is TRBJ1-5 and V is TRBV5-1; 7 positions match TRBD1. V gave up 4 bases and J gave up 2 bases; unmatched junction bases: 6. There are 15 residues in the CDR3. Germline V gene data show CDR1 as SGHRS and CDR2 as YFSETQ. The CDR3 sequence is CASSRDQGGNQPQHF. The CDR3 DNA reads as TGCGCCAGCAGCCGCGACCAGGGGGGCAATCAGCCCCAGCATTTT.

The rearrangement uses TRBV10-3 and TRBJ2-7; 10 nucleotides match TRBD1. The CDR3 has 14 amino acids. Trimming cost V 6 bases and J 2 bases; bases outside gene matches: 4. Per germline, CDR1 ENHRY and CDR2 SYGVKD. The CDR3 DNA reads as TGTGCCATCAGGCGCGACAGGGGGCCCTACGAGCAGTACTTC. As protein: CAIRRDRGPYEQYF.

The chain is built from TRBV7-3 and TRBJ2-2; D is uncertain. The CDR3 runs 10 residues. V lost 9 bases and J 5 bases, leaving 4 bases between the germline ends. The germline V gene encodes CDR1 SGHTA and CDR2 FQGTGA. This CDR3 is CASGTGELFF. In DNA, the CDR3 is TGTGCCAGTGGGACCGGGGAGCTGTTTTTT.